The rows below give T cell receptor beta chains drawn from one sample of a study of blood T cell repertoires in COVID-19. The repertoire was sequenced with immunoSEQ multiplex PCR; TCRdb's copy has only in-frame clones and lacks some. The sample shows 250,000 to 350,000 clones, around 90% of them seen only once. Material for sequencing was peripheral blood. Receptors were obtained from a woman aged 40 to 50 who had recovered from COVID-19. Both conserved end residues are part of each CDR3. The D gene is left open where the match is weak. The size of a clone is reported for some rows only, either as once, few or many, or as a class for expanded clones.

clone size,D gene,J gene,V gene,CDR3 DNA,CDR3 protein
NA,NA,TRBJ2-1,TRBV29-1,TGCAGCGTTGGACTGCGCAATGAGCAGTTCTTC,CSVGLRNEQFF
once,TRBD1,TRBJ2-7,TRBV27,TGTGCCAGCAGTTTTGGGACAGGCCCCTACGAGCAGTACTTC,CASSFGTGPYEQYF
NA,NA,TRBJ2-1,TRBV5-1,TGCGCCAGCAGCTTGAATCCTGACAGGATGGGTGAGCAGTTCTTC,CASSLNPDRMGEQFF
NA,TRBD1,TRBJ1-1,TRBV7-3,TGTGCCAGCAGCTTAACGGGACAGGGATCCACTGAAGCTTTCTTT,CASSLTGQGSTEAFF
NA,NA,TRBJ2-5,TRBV24-1,TGTGCCACCAGTGATTTTGGTAGCGGCCCAGTTGAAAAAGAGACCCAGTACTTC,CATSDFGSGPVEKETQYF
NA,NA,TRBJ1-1,TRBV20-1,TGCAGTGCTAGTGGAGGGTTGAACACTGAAGCTTTCTTT,CSASGGLNTEAFF
once,TRBD2,TRBJ2-2,TRBV5-1,TGCGCCAGCAGCGGACCTAGCGGGACCAACACCGGGGAGCTGTTTTTT,CASSGPSGTNTGELFF
few,NA,TRBJ1-4,TRBV11-2,TGTGCCAGCAGCTTAGCGGGAGAGGGAAAACTGTTTTTT,CASSLAGEGKLFF
NA,NA,TRBJ2-7,TRBV4-1,TGCGCCAGCAGCCAAGGGCTCTCCTACGAGCAGTACTTC,CASSQGLSYEQYF
once,TRBD2,TRBJ2-7,TRBV27,TGTGCCAGCAGTCGACTAGCGGGAGGATCCTACGAGCAGTACTTC,CASSRLAGGSYEQYF
NA,NA,TRBJ1-3,TRBV7-8,TGTGCCAGCAGCTTAGGGGGAGAGGGAAACACCATATATTTT,CASSLGGEGNTIYF
NA,NA,TRBJ2-1,TRBV7-3,TGTGCCAGCAGCCCCACCGGTGGTGAGCAGTTCTTC,CASSPTGGEQFF
NA,NA,TRBJ2-7,TRBV3-1/TRBV3-2,TGTGCCAGCAGCCAAGGTGGGGTCAGGCGGACTTCCTACGAGCAGTACTTC,CASSQGGVRRTSYEQYF
few,TRBD1,TRBJ1-6,TRBV6-1,TGTGCCAGCAGCCTCTCGGGACAGGGTGATTCACCCCTCCACTTT,CASSLSGQGDSPLHF
NA,NA,TRBJ1-1,TRBV3-1/TRBV3-2,TGTGCCAGCAGCCTCATGGACATAAATGAAGCTTTCTTT,CASSLMDINEAFF
few,TRBD2,TRBJ2-1,TRBV2,TGTGCCAGCAGAAAGGGACTAGCGGGAGGGCCAGGGTGGAATGAGCAGTTCTTC,CASRKGLAGGPGWNEQFF
NA,TRBD2,TRBJ2-1,TRBV15,TGTGCCACCAGCAGCAGGCGGGAGGGCTCTAATGAGCAGTTCTTC,CATSSRREGSNEQFF
NA,TRBD2,TRBJ2-1,TRBV7-2,TGTGCCAGCAGCTTAGCCCCGGGGGGGAGCTCCTACAATGAGCAGTTCTTC,CASSLAPGGSSYNEQFF
NA,NA,TRBJ2-2,TRBV28,TGTGCCACCCGGGAAAACACCGGGGAGCTGTTTTTT,CATRENTGELFF
NA,TRBD2,TRBJ2-5,TRBV29-1,TGCAGCGTAACCGGACTAGCGGAAGAGACCCAGTACTTC,CSVTGLAEETQYF
NA,NA,TRBJ2-7,TRBV27,TGTGCCACCAAAACAGGGCCGACTATTGCTGACGAGCAGTACTTC,CATKTGPTIADEQYF
NA,TRBD1,TRBJ2-3,TRBV11-3,TGTGCCAGCAGCTTAAAACCCCGGACAGGGGGAGTAGATACGCAGTATTTT,CASSLKPRTGGVDTQYF
NA,NA,TRBJ2-1,TRBV4-1,TGCGCCAGCAGCCAACTCGGGAACAATGAGCAGTTCTTC,CASSQLGNNEQFF
NA,TRBD1,TRBJ1-2,TRBV19,TGTGCCAGTAGTGCCCTACCGACAGGGGGCGACTATGGCTACACCTTC,CASSALPTGGDYGYTF
NA,NA,TRBJ1-2,TRBV6-5,TGTGCCAGCAGTCCGGTTTATGGCTACACCTTC,CASSPVYGYTF
once,TRBD1,TRBJ2-7,TRBV11-3,TGTGCCAGCAGCGACAGGGGGCAACGCGACGAGCAGTACTTC,CASSDRGQRDEQYF
NA,NA,TRBJ1-1,TRBV10-1,TGCGCCAGGGGAGGATTCATGAACACTGAAGCTTTCTTT,CARGGFMNTEAFF
NA,NA,TRBJ2-5,TRBV7-2,TGTGCCAGCAGCCCCCGAGTAGCGGACCTAGAGACCCAGTACTTC,CASSPRVADLETQYF
NA,TRBD2,TRBJ2-3,TRBV27,TGTGCCAGCAGAGAACTAGCGGGAGGGCGGGATACGCAGTATTTT,CASRELAGGRDTQYF
NA,TRBD2,TRBJ2-1,TRBV5-1,TGCGCCAGCAGCTTGGGTACTAGCGGGAATGAGCAGTTCTTC,CASSLGTSGNEQFF
NA,TRBD1,TRBJ2-3,TRBV30,TGTGCCTGGAGCCCCGGACAGGGTCCTTGGGCAGATACGCAGTATTTT,CAWSPGQGPWADTQYF
NA,TRBD2,TRBJ2-5,TRBV4-1,TGCGCCAGCAGCCAACTAGCGGGAGTGGGAGAGACCCAGTACTTC,CASSQLAGVGETQYF
NA,NA,TRBJ2-2,TRBV28,TGTGCCAGCAGTCGGTTTTCTAGTCGGGGCGGGGAGCTGTTTTTT,CASSRFSSRGGELFF
NA,NA,TRBJ1-2,TRBV3-1/TRBV3-2,TGTGCCAGCAGCCAGAACAGGAGAACAAACTATGGCTACACCTTC,CASSQNRRTNYGYTF
NA,NA,TRBJ2-2,TRBV20-1,TGCAGTGCTAGTGGTTCCGGGTCGGGGGACACCGGGGAGCTGTTTTTT,CSASGSGSGDTGELFF
NA,TRBD2,TRBJ2-3,TRBV10-3,TGTGCCATCAGTCGACTAGCGGGATCCACAGATACGCAGTATTTT,CAISRLAGSTDTQYF
once,TRBD2,TRBJ2-1,TRBV5-1,TGCGCCAGCAGCTCCGGGACTAGCGGCTTGGATGAGCAGTTCTTC,CASSSGTSGLDEQFF
NA,TRBD2,TRBJ2-1,TRBV27,TGTGCCAGCAGACGGGCGGGAGCCCCCTTGAATGAGCAGTTCTTC,CASRRAGAPLNEQFF
NA,TRBD1,TRBJ1-1,TRBV7-3,TGTGCCAGCAGCCCCCAGAGGGACAGGAACACTGAAGCTTTCTTT,CASSPQRDRNTEAFF